This record concerns one T cell receptor beta chain sequence. Its target is not known. Looked up from germline, CDR1 is MNHNS and CDR2 is SASEGT. The CDR3 totals 16 residues. V dropped 1 base and J dropped 8; count of bases not matched to a gene: 7. Sequenced by immunoSEQ multiplex PCR; TCRdb stores in-frame clones only, minus some. The repertoire holds 450,000 to 500,000 clones, with roughly 80% as singletons. This specimen belongs to a study of shared clonotypes between healthy human individuals. Findings of the study overall: Clonotype sharing among donors, it was expected, would be affected by sequencing depth.

Sequencing was performed on PBMCs. The J gene is TRBJ2-2, the V gene TRBV6-1, with 10 nucleotides matching TRBD2. The origin of this receptor is a woman in her forties in good health. Some clones in this sample may be carry-over from other donors' samples. The DNA of the CDR3 is TGTGCCAGCAGTGAAGGGCTAGCGGGAGTATATGGGGAGCTGTTTTTT. It codes for CASSEGLAGVYGELFF.